Listed here are 3 T cell receptor beta chains from one sample, sequenced in a study of blood T cell repertoires in COVID-19. Repertoires were generated with immunoSEQ multiplex PCR, while TCRdb's copy carries only in-frame clones and drops some. The sample lists around 260,000 clones, roughly 86% occurring once. Sequenced input: peripheral blood. These TCRs come from a woman in her 50s with acute or convalescent COVID-19.

The V gene is TRBV18, the J gene TRBJ2-2, with a tentative D call TRBD2 (5 bases). Germline lookup yields CDR1 KGHSH and CDR2 LQKENI. V shed 0 bases and J shed 8 bases, with 13 bases lying between them. The CDR3 covers 15 residues. The CDR3 region is CASSPPIGRGGELFF. CDR3 nucleotide sequence: TGTGCCAGCTCACCACCAATCGGCCGGGGAGGGGAGCTGTTTTTT. Combining the CDR3 with reference TRBV18 and TRBJ2-2 gives the whole variable domain NAGVMQNPRHLVRRRGQEARLRCSPMKGHSHVYWYRQLPEEGLKFMVYLQKENIIDESGMPKERFSAEFPKEGPSILRIQQVVRGDSAAYFCASSPPIGRGGELFFGEGSRLTVL.

The chain combines TRBV13 with TRBJ2-2; 11 nucleotides align to TRBD2. Germline-derived CDR1 and CDR2 are PRHDT and FYEKMQ (reference sequence). The length of the CDR3 is 19 residues. V trimming: 5 bases; J trimming: 1 base; junction bases outside the gene matches: 12. CDR3 nucleotides: TGTGCCAGCAGCATTATCACCGGGACTAGCGGAGGGAACACCGGGGAGCTGTTTTTT. Protein product: CASSIITGTSGGNTGELFF.

J is TRBJ2-1 and V is TRBV9; TRBD2 is a possible D gene (6 bases). From germline, CDR1 is SGDLS and CDR2 YYNGEE. The CDR3 extends over 16 amino acids. Deletions cut 4 bases from V and 0 bases from J, with 14 bases between. This CDR3 is CASSPQAGSSYNEQFF. In DNA form, the CDR3 reads TGTGCCAGCAGCCCTCAGGCGGGGAGCTCCTACAATGAGCAGTTCTTC. Supplemented by reference TRBV9 and TRBJ2-1, the full variable domain reads DSGVTQTPKHLITATGQRVTLRCSPRSGDLSVYWYQQSLDQGLQFLIQYYNGEERAKGNILERFSAQQFPDLHSELNLSSLELGDSALYFCASSPQAGSSYNEQFFGPGTRLTVL.